This entry concerns a single TCR beta chain. Its antigen is unidentified. In the PCR, 60 Vbeta and 13 Jbeta primers were used. Clones were read by immunoSEQ multiplex PCR, and TCRdb kept only the in-frame ones, dropping some. Found here are 150,000 to 200,000 clones, 60% to 80% of them singletons; the top ten hold about 14%. This specimen belongs to a study of cytomegalovirus exposure and HLA in healthy donors. General study findings and limits: Some highly shared sequence variants likely arose as a pipeline artifact. Apparent HLA restriction characterized most CMV-associated TCR beta chains in a later analysis. According to a later analysis, donors in an Asian-associated ancestry cluster reportedly had fewer N-insertions than the roughly 670-donor mean.

Specimen: PBMCs. This clonotype was obtained from a man aged 50 or older in good health and CMV-seropositive.

The CDR3 sequence: CAISEVRIPKETQYF. The DNA of the CDR3 is TGTGCCATCAGTGAGGTCAGGATCCCTAAAGAGACCCAGTACTTC. The chain recombines TRBV10-3 with TRBJ2-5; D unresolved. Trimming took off 2 bases at V and 3 bases at J, with 13 bases between the two ends. The CDR3 extends over 15 amino acids. Per the germline V gene, CDR1 is ENHRY and CDR2 is SYGVKD.